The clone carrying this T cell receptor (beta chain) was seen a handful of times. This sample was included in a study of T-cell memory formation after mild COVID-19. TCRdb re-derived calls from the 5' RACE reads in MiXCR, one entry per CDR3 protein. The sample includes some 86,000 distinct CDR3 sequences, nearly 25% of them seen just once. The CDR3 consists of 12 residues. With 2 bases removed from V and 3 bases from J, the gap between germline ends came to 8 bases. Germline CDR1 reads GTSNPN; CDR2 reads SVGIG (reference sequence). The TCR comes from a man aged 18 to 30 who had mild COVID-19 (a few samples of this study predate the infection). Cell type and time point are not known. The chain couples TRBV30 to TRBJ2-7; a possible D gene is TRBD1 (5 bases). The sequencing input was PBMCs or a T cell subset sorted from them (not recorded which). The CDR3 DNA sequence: TGTGCCTGGAGTCGCGACAGCTACGAGCAGTACTTC. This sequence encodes CAWSRDSYEQYF.